This T cell receptor (beta chain) appears in the sequencing data of a study of cytomegalovirus exposure and HLA in healthy donors listed by TCRdb under 2017. For context, the study as a whole: According to an earlier analysis of 550 to 750 of the donors, about 179 million T cells yielded 117 million unique TCR beta sequences and approximately 300 Gb of sequence data. An early release that covered some 640 HLA-typed donors contained 300 to 350 gigabases of sequencing data and some 87 million unique TCR sequences. Of the 300 to 400 genotyped donors, around 81% fell in the genetic ancestry cluster associated with self-reported Caucasian donors. The study aimed to test whether signatures of past pathogen exposure could be identified by cataloging public T cell receptors. Using immunosequencing, the study profiled T cell repertoires from around 670 subjects and related those repertoires to cytomegalovirus serostatus. Besides the first cohort of more than 650 subjects, a separate validation cohort made up of over 100 different subjects was used. To predict cytomegalovirus infection status, the study brought together high-throughput TCR immunosequencing, statistical association of individual TCRs with disease status, and machine learning. A later analysis re-analyzed previously published TCR beta repertoires from approximately 670 donors and added high-resolution HLA genotyping to study TCR occurrence patterns. The later analysis used no new phenotypic data to find candidate immune exposures, relying instead on TCR beta sequences and their occurrence across donors. An earlier analysis of approximately 580 of the donors used high-throughput TCR beta sequencing to judge whether each TCR beta V gene segment behaved as functional or pseudogenic. Donor age, sex, ethnicity and CMV serostatus were compiled alongside the repertoire data. A later genetic analysis used genome-wide SNP genotypes for about three fifths of the 666 donors, treating that subset as a discovery cohort. Every repertoire in the discovery cohort had been generated on one and the same sequencing platform. Both class I and class II loci were covered by HLA typing, at four-digit resolution. The number of typed donors differed by locus: about 629-630 for A, B, C, DRB1 and DQB1; 500 to 550 for DQA1; some 610 for DPA1; and roughly 450 for DPB1. Roughly 5 DR-DQ haplotypes were handled as single units for association and clustering, since linkage in the cohort was strong. Across 300 to 400 genotyped donors of the cohort, an average of approximately 200,000 unique TCR beta nucleotide sequences per donor were sequenced, and approximately 17% of those sequences were non-productive. What the research found in general, with its limitations: A further reported finding was that TCR beta sequences accurately predicted the HLA-A and HLA-B alleles for most subjects in the first cohort. According to a later analysis, TCR association rates differed among HLA loci, with DRB1 alleles showing the most associated TCRs and HLA-C alleles showing the fewest. When HLA alleles, especially DR and DQ, strongly co-occurred, TCR associations were difficult to assign to individual alleles. Several of the top co-occurrence clusters appeared to be linked to parvovirus B19, influenza, CMV and Epstein-Barr virus, according to a later analysis. The sequencing pipeline was judged likely to have produced a cluster of highly shared sequence variants as a technical artifact. Linkage disequilibrium might explain the correlated functional status among segregating V segments, but an unknown experimental factor could not be excluded. Because counts were too low, around 18 rarely observed V segments, including chromosome 9 orphons, were left out of the earlier analysis of approximately 500 of the donors. In an earlier analysis of over 550 of the donors, most TCR beta V segments were observed in productive rearrangements about 87% or about 30% of the time, broadly matching IMGT annotations. Compared with the roughly 700-donor mean, donors in an Asian-associated ancestry cluster had fewer N-insertions in productive TCRs, according to a later genetic analysis. The cohort was sequenced for TCR beta chains only, and without alpha or paired-chain data the features that could be detected were limited. Because the 87-base-pair reads could not distinguish some IMGT-functional V segments, including TRBV6-2 and TRBV6-3, those segments were excluded. Most CMV-associated TCR beta chains appeared to be HLA-restricted in a later analysis, and the HLA associations seemed to be driven largely by CMV exposure. Compared with equally common non-associated chains, HLA-associated TCR beta chains in a later analysis were more clonally expanded and had lower generation probabilities. At a false discovery rate of 0.05, a later analysis linked 16,951 TCR beta sequences to specific HLA alleles. The study gave a list of more than 150 TCR beta chains associated with cytomegalovirus. Because HLA typing was unavailable for some donors at each locus, only the typed subset was used in association tests. Immune exposure information for the cohort was limited to CMV serostatus. Most TCR sequences were seen in very few donors, while some public TCRs were found in many individuals. An association between a missense DCLRE1C variant and V-gene and J-gene trimming of TCR beta chains was found in a later genetic analysis and replicated in an independent cohort. Roughly uniform sequencing depth across donors was assumed in presence/absence analyses, although this assumption may not hold. In both the original and validation cohorts, the classifier was reported to diagnose cytomegalovirus status with high specificity and sensitivity. A few of the identified cytomegalovirus-associated TCR beta chains were confirmed in vitro to be specific for cytomegalovirus antigens. The authors suggested that the approach could potentially be generalized to other disease states and immunological phenotypes.

The cohort was made up of around 720 healthy bone marrow donors. At the time of sampling, all cohort members were nominally healthy, though unrecorded immune exposures were likely present. The donor tested CMV seronegative and was one of the 352 seronegative cohort members. Each donor provided a peripheral blood sample, and peripheral blood mononuclear cells were used for TCR beta sequencing. Genomic DNA was extracted from the blood cell samples with the Qiagen DNeasy Blood Extraction Kit. Library method: the immunoSEQ multiplex PCR assay. For the multiplex PCR, a mixture combining 60 forward primers for TCR Vbeta segments and 13 reverse primers for TCR Jbeta segments was used. Amplification of the CDR3 region of rearranged TCR beta genes was performed with a multiplex PCR assay on genomic DNA. The Illumina HiSeq System was used to sequence the amplified TCR beta libraries as 87-base-pair reads. The published analysis was carried out like this. A later analysis counted tens of millions of unique TCR beta chains across the 666 repertoires, and some 11 million of these chains were shared by at least two donors. A nearest-neighbor algorithm error-corrected the raw reads and collapsed the reads into unique sequences, merging closely related sequences to remove PCR and sequencing errors. V, D and J gene segments were assigned by aligning CDR3 sequences to IMGT reference sequences. For a sequence to be retained, a match of at least six nucleotides was required to both a V gene segment and a J gene segment. Rearrangements were classified as productive when the CDR3 lacked stop codons and remained in frame with V and J, and all other rearrangements were classified as non-productive. CDR3 was defined according to IMGT convention as the region running from the second conserved V-encoded cysteine to the conserved J-encoded phenylalanine. The earlier analysis of around 640 of the donors excluded sequences that lacked an unambiguous match to a single V gene segment. An earlier analysis of approximately 590 of the donors called V segments functional above 56.7% productive rearrangements and segregating when the between-donor standard deviation exceeded 5%. A statistical classification framework was built for diagnosing cytomegalovirus status from the catalog of TCR beta chain sequences. V and J gene assignment, in a later analysis, came from comparing TCR nucleotide sequences with IMGT/GENE-DB human TR gene sequences. Using the TCRdist pipeline, a later analysis assigned CDR3 sequences along with most-parsimonious VDJ recombination scenarios. In a later analysis, each TCR beta chain was defined by its CDR3 amino acid sequence together with its V-gene family, and reads lacking a unique V-gene family were excluded. As a way to deal with suspected cross-contamination and a sequencing artifact, a later analysis dropped approximately 570 nucleotide sequences that were highly shared and had low generation probability. For each public chain, a later analysis derived a clonal expansion index from normalized ranks of inferred template counts within each repertoire. A later analysis computed generation probabilities with a VDJ recombination model fitted to out-of-frame rearrangements, and checked the results against IGoR. Hypergeometric tests were used in a later analysis to score TCR-TCR, TCR-HLA and TCR-CMV co-occurrence, with a repertoire-size bias correction applied to the TCR pairs. A later analysis estimated false discovery rates by permuting HLA or CMV assignments 20 times. In a later analysis, co-occurring TCRs were grouped using DBSCAN, and TCRdist sequence similarity was added for clustering within HLA-allele-positive subsets. Repertoires with fewer than 30,000 or more than 120,000 public chains, plus five repertoires with anomalous nucleotide sharing, were excluded from co-occurrence clustering. Drawn from immuneACCESS, this table holds only the in-frame rearrangements with V and J called that TCRdb kept. Clones are partly lost; checked studies trace under half to an unresolved V gene and leave the rest unexplained. D and trimming were read from the DNA, whereas the V and J calls and clone size are those reported in that table. For this sample there are some 150,000 clones; 80% to 90% appear just once. The ten largest clones add up to roughly 0.69% of the sample.

The germline V gene encodes CDR1 SNHLY and CDR2 FYNNEI. The trim is 3 bases for V and 3 bases for J, with a gap of 30 bases between the germline ends. From the cysteine through the phenylalanine, the CDR3 covers 21 amino acids. The only DNA kept is the CDR3, 63 bases in frame from the first base. In the case of this clone: Its antigen is unknown. Per-base quality was not reported, and no clone a single base away is much larger than it.

Sequencing used PBMCs. The clonotype was recovered from a young woman in good health and CMV-seronegative. The receptor chain draws on TRBV2 and TRBJ1-5; TRBD1 might be the D gene, on 6 matching bases. This receptor has the CDR3 CASSDFSSGRGGIWANQPQHF. In nucleotide form, the sequence is TGTGCCAGCAGTGATTTTAGTAGCGGCAGGGGAGGGATTTGGGCCAATCAGCCCCAGCATTTT.